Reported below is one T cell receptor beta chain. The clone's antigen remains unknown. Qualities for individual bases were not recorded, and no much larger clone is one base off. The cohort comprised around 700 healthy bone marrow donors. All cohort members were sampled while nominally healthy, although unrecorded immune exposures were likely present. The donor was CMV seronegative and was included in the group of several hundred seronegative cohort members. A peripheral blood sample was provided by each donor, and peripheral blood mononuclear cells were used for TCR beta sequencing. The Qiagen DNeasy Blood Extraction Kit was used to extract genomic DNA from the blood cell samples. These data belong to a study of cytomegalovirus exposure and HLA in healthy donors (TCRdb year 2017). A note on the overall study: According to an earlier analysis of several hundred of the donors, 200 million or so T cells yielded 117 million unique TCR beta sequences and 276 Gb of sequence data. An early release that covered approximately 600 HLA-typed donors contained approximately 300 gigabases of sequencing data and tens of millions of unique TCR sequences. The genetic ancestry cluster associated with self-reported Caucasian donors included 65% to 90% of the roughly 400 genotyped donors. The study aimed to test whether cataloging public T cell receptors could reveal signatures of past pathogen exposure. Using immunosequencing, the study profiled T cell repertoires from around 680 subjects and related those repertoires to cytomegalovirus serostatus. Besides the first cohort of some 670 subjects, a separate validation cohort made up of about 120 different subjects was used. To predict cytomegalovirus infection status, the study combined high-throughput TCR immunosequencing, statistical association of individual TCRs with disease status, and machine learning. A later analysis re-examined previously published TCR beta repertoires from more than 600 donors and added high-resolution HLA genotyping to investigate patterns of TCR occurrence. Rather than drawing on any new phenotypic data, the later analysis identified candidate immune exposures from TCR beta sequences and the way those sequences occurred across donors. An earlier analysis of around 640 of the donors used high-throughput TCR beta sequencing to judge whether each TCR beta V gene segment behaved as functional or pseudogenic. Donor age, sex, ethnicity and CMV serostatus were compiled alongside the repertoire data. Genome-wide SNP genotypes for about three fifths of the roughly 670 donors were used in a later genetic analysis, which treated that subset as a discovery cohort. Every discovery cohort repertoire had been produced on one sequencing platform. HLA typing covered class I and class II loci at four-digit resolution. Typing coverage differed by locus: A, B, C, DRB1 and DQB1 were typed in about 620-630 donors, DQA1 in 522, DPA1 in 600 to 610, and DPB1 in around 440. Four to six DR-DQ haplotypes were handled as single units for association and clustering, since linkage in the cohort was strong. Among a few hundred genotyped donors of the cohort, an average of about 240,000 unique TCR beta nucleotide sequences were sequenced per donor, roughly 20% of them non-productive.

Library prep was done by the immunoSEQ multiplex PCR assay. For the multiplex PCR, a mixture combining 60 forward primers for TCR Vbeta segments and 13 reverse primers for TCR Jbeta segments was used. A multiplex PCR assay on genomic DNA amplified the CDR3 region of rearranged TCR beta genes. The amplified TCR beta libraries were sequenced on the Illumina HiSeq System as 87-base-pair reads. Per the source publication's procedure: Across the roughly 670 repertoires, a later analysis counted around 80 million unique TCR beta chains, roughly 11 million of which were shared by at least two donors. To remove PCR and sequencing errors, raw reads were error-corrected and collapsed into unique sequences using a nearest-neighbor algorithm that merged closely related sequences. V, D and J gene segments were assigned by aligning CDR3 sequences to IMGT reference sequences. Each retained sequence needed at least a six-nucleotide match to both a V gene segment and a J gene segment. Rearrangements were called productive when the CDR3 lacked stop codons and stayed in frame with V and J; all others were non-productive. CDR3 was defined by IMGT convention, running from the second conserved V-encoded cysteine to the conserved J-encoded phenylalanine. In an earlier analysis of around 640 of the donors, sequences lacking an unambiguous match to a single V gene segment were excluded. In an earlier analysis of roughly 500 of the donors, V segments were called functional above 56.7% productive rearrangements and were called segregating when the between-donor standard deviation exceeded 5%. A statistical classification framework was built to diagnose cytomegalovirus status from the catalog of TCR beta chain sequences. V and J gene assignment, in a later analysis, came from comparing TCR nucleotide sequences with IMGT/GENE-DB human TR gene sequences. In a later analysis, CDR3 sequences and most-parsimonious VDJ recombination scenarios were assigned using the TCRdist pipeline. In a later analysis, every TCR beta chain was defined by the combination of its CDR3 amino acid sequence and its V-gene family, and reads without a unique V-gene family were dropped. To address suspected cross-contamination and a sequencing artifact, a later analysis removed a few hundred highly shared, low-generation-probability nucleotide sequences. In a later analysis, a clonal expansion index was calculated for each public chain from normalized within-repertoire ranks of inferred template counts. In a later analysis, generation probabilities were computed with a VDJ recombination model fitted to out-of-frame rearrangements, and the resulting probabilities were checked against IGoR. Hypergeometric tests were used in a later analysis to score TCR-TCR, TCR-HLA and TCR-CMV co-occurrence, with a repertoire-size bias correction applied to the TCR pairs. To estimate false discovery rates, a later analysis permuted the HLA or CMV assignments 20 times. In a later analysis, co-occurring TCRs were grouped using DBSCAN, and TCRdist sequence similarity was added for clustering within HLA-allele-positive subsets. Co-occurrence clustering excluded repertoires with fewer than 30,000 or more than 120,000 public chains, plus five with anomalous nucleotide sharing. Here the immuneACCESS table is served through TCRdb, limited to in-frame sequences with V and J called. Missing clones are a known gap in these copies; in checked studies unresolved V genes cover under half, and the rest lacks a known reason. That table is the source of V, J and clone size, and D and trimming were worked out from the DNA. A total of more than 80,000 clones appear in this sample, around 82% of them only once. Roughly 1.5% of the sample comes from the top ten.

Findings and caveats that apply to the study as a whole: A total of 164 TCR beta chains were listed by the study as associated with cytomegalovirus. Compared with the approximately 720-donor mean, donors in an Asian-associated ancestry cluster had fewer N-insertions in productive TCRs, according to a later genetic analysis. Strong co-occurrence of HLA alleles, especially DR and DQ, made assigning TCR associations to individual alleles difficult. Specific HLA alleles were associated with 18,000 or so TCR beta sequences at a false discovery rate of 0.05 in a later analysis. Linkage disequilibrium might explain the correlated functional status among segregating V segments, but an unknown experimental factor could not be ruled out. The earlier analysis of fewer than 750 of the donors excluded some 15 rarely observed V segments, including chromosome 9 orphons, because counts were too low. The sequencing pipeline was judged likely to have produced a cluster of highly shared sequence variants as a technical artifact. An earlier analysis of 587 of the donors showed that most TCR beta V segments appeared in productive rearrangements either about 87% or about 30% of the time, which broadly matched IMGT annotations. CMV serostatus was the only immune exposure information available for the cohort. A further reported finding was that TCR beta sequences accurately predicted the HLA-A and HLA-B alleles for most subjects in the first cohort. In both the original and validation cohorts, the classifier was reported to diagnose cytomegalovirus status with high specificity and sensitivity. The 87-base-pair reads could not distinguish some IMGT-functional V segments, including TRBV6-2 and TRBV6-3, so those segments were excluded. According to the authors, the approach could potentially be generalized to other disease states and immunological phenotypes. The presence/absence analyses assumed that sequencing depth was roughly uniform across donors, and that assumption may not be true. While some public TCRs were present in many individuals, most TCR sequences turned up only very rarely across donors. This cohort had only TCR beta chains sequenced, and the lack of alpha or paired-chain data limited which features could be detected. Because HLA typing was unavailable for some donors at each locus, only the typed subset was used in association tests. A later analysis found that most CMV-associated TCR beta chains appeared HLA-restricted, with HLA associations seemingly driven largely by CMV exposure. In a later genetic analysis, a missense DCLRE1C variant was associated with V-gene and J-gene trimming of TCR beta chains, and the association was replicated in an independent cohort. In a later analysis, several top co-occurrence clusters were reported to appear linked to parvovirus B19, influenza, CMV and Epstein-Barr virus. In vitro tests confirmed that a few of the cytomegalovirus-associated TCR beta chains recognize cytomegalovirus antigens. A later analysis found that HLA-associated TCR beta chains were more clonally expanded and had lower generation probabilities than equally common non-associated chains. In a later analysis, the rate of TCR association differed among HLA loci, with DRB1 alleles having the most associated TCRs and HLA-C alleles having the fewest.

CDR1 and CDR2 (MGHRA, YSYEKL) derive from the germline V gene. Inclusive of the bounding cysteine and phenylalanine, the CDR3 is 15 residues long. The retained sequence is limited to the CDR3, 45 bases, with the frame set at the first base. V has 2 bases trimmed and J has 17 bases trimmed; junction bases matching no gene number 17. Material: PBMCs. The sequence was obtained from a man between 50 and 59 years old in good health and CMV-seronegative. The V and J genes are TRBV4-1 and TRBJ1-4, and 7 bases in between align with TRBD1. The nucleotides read TGCGCCAGCAGCCAACGGACAGGATTGGATTCCCTCATATTTTTT. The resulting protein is CASSQRTGLDSLIFF.